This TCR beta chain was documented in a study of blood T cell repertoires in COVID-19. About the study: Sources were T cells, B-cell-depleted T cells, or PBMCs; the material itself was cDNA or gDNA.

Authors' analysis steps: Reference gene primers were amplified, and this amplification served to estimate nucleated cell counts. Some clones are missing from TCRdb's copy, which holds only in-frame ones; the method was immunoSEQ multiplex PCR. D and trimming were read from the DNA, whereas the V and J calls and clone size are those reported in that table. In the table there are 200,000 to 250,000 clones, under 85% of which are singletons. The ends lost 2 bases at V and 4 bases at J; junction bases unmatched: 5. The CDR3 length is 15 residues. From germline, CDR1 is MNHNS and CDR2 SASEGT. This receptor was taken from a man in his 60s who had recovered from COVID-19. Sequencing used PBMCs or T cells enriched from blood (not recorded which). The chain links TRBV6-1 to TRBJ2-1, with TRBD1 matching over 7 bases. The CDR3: CASSEQGGWYNEQFF. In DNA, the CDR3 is TGTGCCAGCAGTGAACAAGGGGGCTGGTACAATGAGCAGTTCTTC.